The 7 T cell receptor beta chains listed next were all sequenced from one sample in a study of neoadjuvant anti-PD-1 for oral cavity cancer. The repertoire was sequenced with immunoSEQ multiplex PCR; TCRdb's copy has only in-frame clones and lacks some. Among about 16,000 clones listed, 55% to 70% were seen once. The sequences come from PBMCs, collected before nivolumab (anti-PD-1) treatment. The receptors stem from a person aged 35-79 years with oral cavity squamous cell carcinoma.

The chain carries TRBV6-5 and TRBJ1-1; possible D gene TRBD1, 6 bases. The V gene's germline CDR1 is MNHEY and CDR2 SVGAGI. The ends were cut back, 8 bases at V and 1 base at J, with 11 bases in the middle. The CDR3 extends over 13 amino acids. CDR3 bases: TGTGCCAGCGCGGGGGGCCGGAACACTGAAGCTTTCTTT. Residues: CASAGGRNTEAFF.

This clone turned up a few times. The CDR3 DNA reads as TGTGCCAGCAGCCAAGAGGCCGGACTAGGAGTGGGCGGGGAGCTGTTTTTT. This translates into CASSQEAGLGVGGELFF. This chain links TRBV4-2 with TRBJ2-2; TRBD2 matches at 7 bases. Germline CDR1 LGHNA, CDR2 YNFKEQ. There are 17 residues in the CDR3. J gave up 7 bases and V 0 bases, and 11 bases lay outside the gene matches.

The chain links TRBV9 to TRBJ1-1, with TRBD1 as a possible D gene (5 bases). V was pared by 4 bases and J by 4 bases, with 14 bases between. Germline CDR1 SGDLS, CDR2 YYNGEE. The CDR3 totals 14 residues. The CDR3 loop reads CASSPGGGGTEAFF. The CDR3 DNA reads TGTGCCAGCAGCCCTGGGGGGGGAGGCACTGAAGCTTTCTTT.

This chain links TRBV14 with TRBJ2-7; D unresolved. CDR3 length: 12 amino acids. Trimming took off 1 base at V and 5 bases at J, with 6 bases between the two ends. CDR1 and CDR2 (germline): SGHDN, FVKESK. The CDR3 loop reads CASSQVQDEQYF. CDR3 in DNA: TGTGCCAGCAGCCAAGTCCAGGACGAGCAGTACTTC.

The chain links TRBV6-5 to TRBJ1-2; D unresolved. This CDR3 comprises 12 residues. Germline loops: CDR1 MNHEY, CDR2 SVGAGI. Trimming stripped 8 bases from V and 8 bases from J, with 15 bases between. The CDR3 nucleotides are TGTGCCAGCCCCTGGAGGGTGTGGGGCTACACCTTC. It is translated as CASPWRVWGYTF.

This chain joins TRBV5-1 and TRBJ2-7; perhaps TRBD2 as D (6 bases). Looked up from germline, CDR1 is SGHRS and CDR2 is YFSETQ. V was cut by 3 bases and J by 3 bases, with 16 bases left in between. The CDR3 spans 15 residues. CDR3 sequence (DNA): TGCGCCAGCAGCTCGCAGGGTGGGGGGTTCTACGAGCAGTACTTC. Translated, it gives CASSSQGGGFYEQYF.

In regard to this clone: A read error may account for a junction end that differs from germline. The J gene is TRBJ2-4, the V gene TRBV10-3; TRBD1 matches 7 bases. The germline V gene encodes CDR1 ENHRY and CDR2 SYGVKD. The CDR3 is 14 residues long. The chain's CDR3 is CAISQSTGQNIQYF. CDR3 DNA: TGTGCCATCAGTCAGTCTACGGGACAGAACATTCAGTACTTC.